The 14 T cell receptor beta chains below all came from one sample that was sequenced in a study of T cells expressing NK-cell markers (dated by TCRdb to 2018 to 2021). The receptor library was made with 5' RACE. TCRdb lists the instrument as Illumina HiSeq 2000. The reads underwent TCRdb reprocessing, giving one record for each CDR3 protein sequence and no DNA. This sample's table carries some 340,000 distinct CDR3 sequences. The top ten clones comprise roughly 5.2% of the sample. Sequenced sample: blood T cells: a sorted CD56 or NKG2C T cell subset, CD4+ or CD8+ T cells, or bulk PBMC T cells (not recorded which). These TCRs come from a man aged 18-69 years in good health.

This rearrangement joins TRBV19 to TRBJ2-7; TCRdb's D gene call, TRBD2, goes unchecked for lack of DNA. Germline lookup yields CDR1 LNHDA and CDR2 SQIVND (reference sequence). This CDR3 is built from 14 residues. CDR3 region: CVSSTRLGGYEQYF.

The chain's CDR3 is CASSLNLQGAGYEQYF. The chain has TRBV7-9 and TRBJ2-7; there is no DNA to check the TCRdb D call of TRBD1. The germline gives CDR1 SEHNR, CDR2 FQNEAQ (reference sequence). CDR3 length: 16 amino acids. Together with reference TRBV7-9 and TRBJ2-7, the CDR3 gives the full variable domain: DTGVSQNPRHKITKRGQNVTFRCDPISEHNRLYWYRQTLGQGPEFLTYFQNEAQLEKSRLLSDRFSAERPKGSFSTLEIQRTEQGDSAMYLCASSLNLQGAGYEQYFGPGTRLTVT.

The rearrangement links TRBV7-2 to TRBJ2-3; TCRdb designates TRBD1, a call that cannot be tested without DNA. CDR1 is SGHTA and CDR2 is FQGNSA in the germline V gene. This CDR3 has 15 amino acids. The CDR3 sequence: CASSGWGGDTDTQYF. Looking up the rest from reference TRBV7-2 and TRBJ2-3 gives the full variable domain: GAGVSQSPSNKVTEKGKDVELRCDPISGHTALYWYRQSLGQGLEFLIYFQGNSAPDKSGLPSDRFSAERTGGSVSTLTIQRTQQEDSAVYLCASSGWGGDTDTQYFGPGTRLTVL.

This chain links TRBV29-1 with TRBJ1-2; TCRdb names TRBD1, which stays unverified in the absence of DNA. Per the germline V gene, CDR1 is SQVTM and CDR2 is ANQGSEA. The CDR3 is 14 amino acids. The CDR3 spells CSDRQGGANYGYTF.

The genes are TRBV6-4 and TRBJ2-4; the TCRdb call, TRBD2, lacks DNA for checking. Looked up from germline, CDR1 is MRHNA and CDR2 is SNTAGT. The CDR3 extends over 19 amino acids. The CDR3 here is CASSPSRLAGLSAKNIQYF.

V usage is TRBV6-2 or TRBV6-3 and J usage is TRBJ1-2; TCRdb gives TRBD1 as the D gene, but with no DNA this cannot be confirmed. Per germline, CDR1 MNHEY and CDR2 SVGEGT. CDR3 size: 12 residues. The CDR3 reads CASTGQSRGYTF.

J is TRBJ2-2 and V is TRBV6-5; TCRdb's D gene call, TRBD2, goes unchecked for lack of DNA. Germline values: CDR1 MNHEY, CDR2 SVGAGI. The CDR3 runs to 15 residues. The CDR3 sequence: CASSYGLAGTGELFF.

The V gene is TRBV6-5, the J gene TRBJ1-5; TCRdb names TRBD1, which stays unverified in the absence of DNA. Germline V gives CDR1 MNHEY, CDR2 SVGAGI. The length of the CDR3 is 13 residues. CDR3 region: CASNRDRSQPQHF.

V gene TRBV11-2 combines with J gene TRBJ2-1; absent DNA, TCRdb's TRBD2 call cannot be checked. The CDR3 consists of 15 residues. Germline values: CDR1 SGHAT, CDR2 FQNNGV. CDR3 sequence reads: CASSAELPSYNEQFF. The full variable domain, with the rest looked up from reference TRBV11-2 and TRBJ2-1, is EAGVAQSPRYKIIEKRQSVAFWCNPISGHATLYWYQQILGQGPKLLIQFQNNGVVDDSQLPKDRFSAERLKGVDSTLKIQPAKLEDSAVYLCASSAELPSYNEQFFGPGTRLTVL.

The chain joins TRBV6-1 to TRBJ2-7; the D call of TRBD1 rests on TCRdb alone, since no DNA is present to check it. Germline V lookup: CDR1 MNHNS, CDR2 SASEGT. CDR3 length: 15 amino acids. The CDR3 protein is CASSEANWGRDEQYF.

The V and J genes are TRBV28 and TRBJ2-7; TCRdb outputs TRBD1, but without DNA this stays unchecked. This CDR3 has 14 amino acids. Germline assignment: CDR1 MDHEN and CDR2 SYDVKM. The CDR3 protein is CASSLSPIGYEQYF.

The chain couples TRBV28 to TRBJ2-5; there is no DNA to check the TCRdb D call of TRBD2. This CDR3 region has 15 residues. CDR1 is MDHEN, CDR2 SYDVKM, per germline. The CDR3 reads CASSPLPQGPETQYF.

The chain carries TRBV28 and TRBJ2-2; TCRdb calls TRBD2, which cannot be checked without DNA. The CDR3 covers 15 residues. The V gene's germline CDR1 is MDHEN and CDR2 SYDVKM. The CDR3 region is CASSSLGSNTGELFF.

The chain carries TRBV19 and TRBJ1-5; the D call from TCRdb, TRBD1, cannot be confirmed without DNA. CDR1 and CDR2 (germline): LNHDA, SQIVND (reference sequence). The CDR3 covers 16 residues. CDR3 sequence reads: CASKLLSGQANQPQHF.